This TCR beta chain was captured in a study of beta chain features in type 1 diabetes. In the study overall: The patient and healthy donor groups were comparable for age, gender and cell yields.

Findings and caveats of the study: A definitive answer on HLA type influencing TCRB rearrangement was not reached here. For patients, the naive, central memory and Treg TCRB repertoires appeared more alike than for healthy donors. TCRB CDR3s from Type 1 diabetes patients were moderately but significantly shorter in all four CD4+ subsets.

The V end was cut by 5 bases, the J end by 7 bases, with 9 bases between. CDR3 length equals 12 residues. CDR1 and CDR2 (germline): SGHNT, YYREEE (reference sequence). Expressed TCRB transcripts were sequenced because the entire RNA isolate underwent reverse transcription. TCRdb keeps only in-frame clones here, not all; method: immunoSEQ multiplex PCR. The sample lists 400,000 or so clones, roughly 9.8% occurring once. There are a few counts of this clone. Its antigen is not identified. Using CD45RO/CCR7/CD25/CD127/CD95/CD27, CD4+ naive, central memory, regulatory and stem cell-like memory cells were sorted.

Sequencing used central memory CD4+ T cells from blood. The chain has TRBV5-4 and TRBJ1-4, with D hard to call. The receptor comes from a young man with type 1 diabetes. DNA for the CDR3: TGTGCCAGCAGAAGGGAAGGTGAAAAACTGTTTTTT. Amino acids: CASRREGEKLFF.